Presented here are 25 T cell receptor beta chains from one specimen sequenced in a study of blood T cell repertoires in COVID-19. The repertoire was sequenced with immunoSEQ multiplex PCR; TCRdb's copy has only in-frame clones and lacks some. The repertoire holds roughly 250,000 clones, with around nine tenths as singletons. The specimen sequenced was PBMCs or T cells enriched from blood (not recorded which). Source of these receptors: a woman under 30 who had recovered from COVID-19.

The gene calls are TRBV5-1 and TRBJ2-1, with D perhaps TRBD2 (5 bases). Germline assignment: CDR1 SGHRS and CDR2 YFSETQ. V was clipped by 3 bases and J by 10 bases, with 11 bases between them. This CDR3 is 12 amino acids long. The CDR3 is CASSSRGLEQFF. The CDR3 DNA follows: TGCGCCAGCAGCTCCCGTGGACTGGAGCAGTTCTTC.

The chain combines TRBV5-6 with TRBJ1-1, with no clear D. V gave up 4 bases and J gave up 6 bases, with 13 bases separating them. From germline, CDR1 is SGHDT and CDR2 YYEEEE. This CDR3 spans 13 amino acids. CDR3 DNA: TGTGCCAGCAGCCGGCAACAGAGCCCTGAAGCTTTCTTT. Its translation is CASSRQQSPEAFF.

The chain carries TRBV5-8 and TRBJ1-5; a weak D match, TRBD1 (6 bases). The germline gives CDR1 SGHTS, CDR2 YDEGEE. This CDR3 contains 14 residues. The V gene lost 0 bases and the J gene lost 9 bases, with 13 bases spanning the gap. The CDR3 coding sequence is TGTGCCAGCAGCTTGGGCAGGGGACCTCGGCCCCAGCATTTT. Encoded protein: CASSLGRGPRPQHF.

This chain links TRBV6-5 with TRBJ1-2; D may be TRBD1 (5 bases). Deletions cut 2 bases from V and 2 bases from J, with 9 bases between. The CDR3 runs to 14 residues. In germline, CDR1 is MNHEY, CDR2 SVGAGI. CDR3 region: CASSYRQGNYGYTF. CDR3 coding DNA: TGTGCCAGCAGTTACAGGCAGGGAAACTATGGCTACACCTTC.

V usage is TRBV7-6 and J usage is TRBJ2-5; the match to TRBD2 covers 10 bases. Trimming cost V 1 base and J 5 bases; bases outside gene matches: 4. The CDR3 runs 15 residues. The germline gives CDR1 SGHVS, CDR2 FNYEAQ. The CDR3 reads CASSLGGLAQETQYF. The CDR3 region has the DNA TGTGCCAGCAGCTTAGGGGGACTAGCGCAGGAGACCCAGTACTTC.

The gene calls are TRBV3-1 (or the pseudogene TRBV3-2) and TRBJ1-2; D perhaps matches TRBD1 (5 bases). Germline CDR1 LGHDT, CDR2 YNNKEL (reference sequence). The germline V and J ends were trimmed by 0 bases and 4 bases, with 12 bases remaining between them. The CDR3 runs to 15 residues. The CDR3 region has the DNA TGTGCCAGCAGCCAAGAGCCTCAGGGCCCCTATGGCTACACCTTC. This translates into CASSQEPQGPYGYTF.

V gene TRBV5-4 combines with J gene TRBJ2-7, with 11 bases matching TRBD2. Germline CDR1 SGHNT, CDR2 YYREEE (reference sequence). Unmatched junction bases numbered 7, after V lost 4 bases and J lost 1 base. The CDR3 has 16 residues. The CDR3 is CASSTGTSGGSYEQYF. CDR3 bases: TGTGCCAGCAGCACCGGGACTAGCGGAGGATCCTACGAGCAGTACTTC.

This CDR3 is CASNRLSWREATDTQYF. CDR3 DNA sequence: TGTGCCAGCAACCGGCTCAGTTGGCGGGAAGCGACAGATACGCAGTATTTT. The chain combines TRBV5-4 with TRBJ2-3; D is perhaps TRBD2 (6 bases). V dropped 6 bases and J dropped 3 bases, with 23 bases sitting between them. From germline, CDR1 is SGHNT and CDR2 YYREEE (reference sequence). This CDR3 region has 17 residues.

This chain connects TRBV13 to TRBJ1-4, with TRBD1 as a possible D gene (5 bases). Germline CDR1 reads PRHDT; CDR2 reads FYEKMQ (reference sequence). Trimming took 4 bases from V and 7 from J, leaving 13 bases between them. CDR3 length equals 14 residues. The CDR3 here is CASSSDSGGEKLFF. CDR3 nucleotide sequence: TGTGCCAGCAGCTCCGACAGTGGCGGTGAAAAACTGTTTTTT.

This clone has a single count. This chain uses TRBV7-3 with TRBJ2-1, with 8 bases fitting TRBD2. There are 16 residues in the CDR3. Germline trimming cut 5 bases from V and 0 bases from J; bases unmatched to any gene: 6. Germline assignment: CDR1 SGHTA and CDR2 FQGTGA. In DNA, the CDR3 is TGTGCCAGCAGCAGCGGGGGCTCTCGCTCCTACAATGAGCAGTTCTTC. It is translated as CASSSGGSRSYNEQFF. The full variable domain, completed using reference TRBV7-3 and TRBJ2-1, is GAGVSQTPSNKVTEKGKYVELRCDPISGHTALYWYRQSLGQGPEFLIYFQGTGAADDSGLPNDRFFAVRPEGSVSTLKIQRTERGDSAVYLCASSSGGSRSYNEQFFGPGTRLTVL.

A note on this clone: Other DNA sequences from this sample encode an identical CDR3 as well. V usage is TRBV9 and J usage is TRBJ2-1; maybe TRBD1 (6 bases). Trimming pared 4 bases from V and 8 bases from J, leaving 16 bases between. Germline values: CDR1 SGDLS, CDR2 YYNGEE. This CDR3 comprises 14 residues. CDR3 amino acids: CASSPTTGYDEQFF. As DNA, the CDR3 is TGTGCCAGCAGCCCTACCACAGGGTATGATGAGCAGTTCTTC.

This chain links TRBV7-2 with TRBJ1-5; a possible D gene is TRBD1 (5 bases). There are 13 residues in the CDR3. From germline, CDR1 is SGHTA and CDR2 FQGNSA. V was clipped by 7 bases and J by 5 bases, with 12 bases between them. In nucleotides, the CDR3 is TGTGCCAGCAACTGGGGCAGTTATCAGCCCCAGCATTTT. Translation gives CASNWGSYQPQHF. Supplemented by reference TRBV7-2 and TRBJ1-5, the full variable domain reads GAGVSQSPSNKVTEKGKDVELRCDPISGHTALYWYRQSLGQGLEFLIYFQGNSAPDKSGLPSDRFSAERTGGSVSTLTIQRTQQEDSAVYLCASNWGSYQPQHFGDGTRLSIL.

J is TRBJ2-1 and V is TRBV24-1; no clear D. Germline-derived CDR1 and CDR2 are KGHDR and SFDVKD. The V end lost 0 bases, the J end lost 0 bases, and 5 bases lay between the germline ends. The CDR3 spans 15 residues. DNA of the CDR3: TGTGCCACCAGTGATTTGGAGAGCTCCTACAATGAGCAGTTCTTC. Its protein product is CATSDLESSYNEQFF.

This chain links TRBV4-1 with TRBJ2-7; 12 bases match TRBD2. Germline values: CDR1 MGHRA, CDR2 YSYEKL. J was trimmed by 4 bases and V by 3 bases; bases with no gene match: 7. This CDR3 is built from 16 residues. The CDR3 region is CASSHLRLAGAYEQYF. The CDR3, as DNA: TGCGCCAGCAGCCACTTAAGACTAGCGGGAGCTTACGAGCAGTACTTC.

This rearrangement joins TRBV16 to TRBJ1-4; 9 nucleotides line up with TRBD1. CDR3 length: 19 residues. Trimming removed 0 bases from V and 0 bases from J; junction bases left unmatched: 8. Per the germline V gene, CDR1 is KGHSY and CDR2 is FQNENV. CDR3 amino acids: CASSQSRPGQGPTNEKLFF. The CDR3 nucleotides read TGTGCCAGCAGCCAATCCCGCCCGGGACAGGGACCAACTAATGAAAAACTGTTTTTT.

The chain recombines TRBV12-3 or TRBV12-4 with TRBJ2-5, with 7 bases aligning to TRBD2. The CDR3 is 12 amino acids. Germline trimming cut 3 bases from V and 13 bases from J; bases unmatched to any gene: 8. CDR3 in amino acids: CASSLSLARRYF. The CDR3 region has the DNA TGTGCCAGCAGTTTGTCACTAGCGAGGAGGTACTTC.

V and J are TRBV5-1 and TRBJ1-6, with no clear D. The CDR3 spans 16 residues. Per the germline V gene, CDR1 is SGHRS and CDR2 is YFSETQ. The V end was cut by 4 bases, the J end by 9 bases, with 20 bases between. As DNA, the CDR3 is TGCGCCAGCAGCCACGAACGAGGGTTGAACGGTTCACCCCTCCACTTT. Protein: CASSHERGLNGSPLHF. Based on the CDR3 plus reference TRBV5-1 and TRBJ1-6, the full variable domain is KAGVTQTPRYLIKTRGQQVTLSCSPISGHRSVSWYQQTPGQGLQFLFEYFSETQRNKGNFPGRFSGRQFSNSRSEMNVSTLELGDSALYLCASSHERGLNGSPLHFGNGTRLTVT.

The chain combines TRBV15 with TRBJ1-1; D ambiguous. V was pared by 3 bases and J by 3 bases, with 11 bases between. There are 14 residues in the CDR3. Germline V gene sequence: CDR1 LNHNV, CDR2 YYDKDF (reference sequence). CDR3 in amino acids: CATSSPGMDTEAFF. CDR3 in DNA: TGTGCCACCAGCAGTCCGGGTATGGACACTGAAGCTTTCTTT. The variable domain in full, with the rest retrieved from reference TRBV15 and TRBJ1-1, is DAMVIQNPRYQVTQFGKPVTLSCSQTLNHNVMYWYQQKSSQAPKLLFHYYDKDFNNEADTPDNFQSRRPNTSFCFLDIRSPGLGDTAMYLCATSSPGMDTEAFFGQGTRLTVV.

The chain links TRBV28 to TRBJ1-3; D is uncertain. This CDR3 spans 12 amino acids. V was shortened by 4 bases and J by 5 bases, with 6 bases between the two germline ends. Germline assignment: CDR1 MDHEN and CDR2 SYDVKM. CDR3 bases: TGTGCCAGCAGTTCCAGAAGAAACACCATATATTTT. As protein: CASSSRRNTIYF.

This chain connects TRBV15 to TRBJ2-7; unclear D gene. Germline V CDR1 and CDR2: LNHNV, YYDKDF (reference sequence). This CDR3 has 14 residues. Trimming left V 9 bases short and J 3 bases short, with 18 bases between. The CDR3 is CATRRHDGDYEQYF. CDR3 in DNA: TGTGCCACTAGACGGCACGACGGAGACTACGAGCAGTACTTC.

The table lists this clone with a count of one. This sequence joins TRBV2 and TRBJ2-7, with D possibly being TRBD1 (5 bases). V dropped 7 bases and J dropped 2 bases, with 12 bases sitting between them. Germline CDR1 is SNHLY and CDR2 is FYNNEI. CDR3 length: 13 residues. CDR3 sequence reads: CASNLQGPYEQYF. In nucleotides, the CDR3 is TGTGCCAGCAATTTGCAGGGCCCCTACGAGCAGTACTTC.

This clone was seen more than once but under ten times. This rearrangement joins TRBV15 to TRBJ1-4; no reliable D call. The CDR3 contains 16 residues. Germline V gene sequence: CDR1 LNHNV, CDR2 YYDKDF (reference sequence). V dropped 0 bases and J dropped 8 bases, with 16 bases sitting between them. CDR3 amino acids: CATSRDNEGWSEKLFF. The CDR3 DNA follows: TGTGCCACCAGCAGAGATAATGAGGGTTGGAGCGAAAAACTGTTTTTT.

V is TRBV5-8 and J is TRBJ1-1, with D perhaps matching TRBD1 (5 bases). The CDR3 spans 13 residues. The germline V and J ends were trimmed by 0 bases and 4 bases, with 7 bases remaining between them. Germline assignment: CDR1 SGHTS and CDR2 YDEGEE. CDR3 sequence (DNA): TGTGCCAGCAGCTTGGGGGGGGTCACTGAAGCTTTCTTT. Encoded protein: CASSLGGVTEAFF.

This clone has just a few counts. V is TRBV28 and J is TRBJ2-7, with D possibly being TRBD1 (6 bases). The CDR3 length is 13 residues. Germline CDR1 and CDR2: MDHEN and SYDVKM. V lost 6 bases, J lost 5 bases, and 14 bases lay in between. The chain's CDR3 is CASRIQGSDEQYF. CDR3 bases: TGTGCCAGCAGGATACAGGGTAGCGACGAGCAGTACTTC. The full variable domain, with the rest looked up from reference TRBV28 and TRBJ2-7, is DVKVTQSSRYLVKRTGEKVFLECVQDMDHENMFWYRQDPGLGLRLIYFSYDVKMKEKGDIPEGYSVSREKKERFSLILESASTNQTSMYLCASRIQGSDEQYFGPGTRLTVT.

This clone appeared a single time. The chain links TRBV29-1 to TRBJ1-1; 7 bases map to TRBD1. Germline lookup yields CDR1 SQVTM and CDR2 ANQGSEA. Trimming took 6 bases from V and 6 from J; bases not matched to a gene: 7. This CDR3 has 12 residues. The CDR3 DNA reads TGCAGCGTAGGGGGCGCCCTATCTGAAGCTTTCTTT. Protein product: CSVGGALSEAFF.